This T cell receptor beta chain was observed in a study of T cell responses to AZD1222 COVID-19 vaccine. General study points: The study found vaccine-associated CD4 TCRs spanning spike, dominant at 160-218 and 743-854. Unmutated variant regions reportedly attract nearly half of all spike-specific TCRs. The sample set comprised mostly white British donors with more females, and clonal diversity was possibly underestimated.

A remark on this clone: As yet, its antigen is unknown.

The protocol was immunoSEQ multiplex PCR, while the TCRdb copy is restricted to in-frame clones and leaves out a portion. Of about 54,000 clones listed, about 90% are singletons. CDR1 is SGHDT, CDR2 YYEEEE, per germline. V trimming: 3 bases; J trimming: 7 bases; junction bases outside the gene matches: 10. The CDR3 is 15 residues long. The sequencing used peripheral blood, collected 28 days after the second AZD1222 dose. This receptor was identified in an adult who received the AZD1222 COVID-19 vaccine. The chain carries TRBV5-6 and TRBJ2-1; 7 bases align to TRBD2. The CDR3 nucleotides read TGTGCCAGCAGCTGGTGGACTGGGGGAGGGAATGAGCAGTTCTTC. Its translation: CASSWWTGGGNEQFF.